Presented here are 18 T cell receptor beta chains from one specimen sequenced in a study of T-cell memory formation after mild COVID-19. TCRdb analysed the 5' RACE reads with MiXCR anew, one entry per CDR3 protein. The sample holds more than 400,000 distinct CDR3 sequences, roughly 20% seen once. The specimen sequenced was PBMCs or a T cell subset sorted from them (not recorded which). The receptors originated from an adult woman who had mild COVID-19 (a few samples of this study predate the infection). Cell type and time point are not known.

The chain joins TRBV6-5 to TRBJ2-7; the D is unclear. Trimming cost V 0 bases and J 4 bases, with 7 bases left between them. In germline, CDR1 is MNHEY, CDR2 SVGAGI. The CDR3 length is 13 residues. In DNA, the CDR3 is TGTGCCAGCAGTTACTCGGTGTATTACGAGCAGTACTTC. Its translation: CASSYSVYYEQYF.

In this sample, this clonotype turned up a few times. The chain is built from TRBV5-5 and TRBJ2-1; 14 bases match TRBD2. J gave up 5 bases and V 2 bases, and 6 bases lay outside the gene matches. CDR3 length: 17 amino acids. Germline CDR1 and CDR2: SGHKS and YYEKEE (reference sequence). CDR3 amino acids: CASSFSGLAGAHNEQFF. For the CDR3, the DNA is TGTGCCAGCAGCTTTTCGGGACTAGCGGGGGCCCACAATGAGCAGTTCTTC.

This clonotype was found a few times. The DNA for the CDR3 is TGTGCCAGCAGCCCGAGTGTGGGAGCCTACGAGCAGTACTTC. Amino acid sequence: CASSPSVGAYEQYF. This chain connects TRBV5-5 to TRBJ2-7, with a possible D match to TRBD2 (5 bases). Germline assignment: CDR1 SGHKS and CDR2 YYEKEE (reference sequence). This CDR3 has 14 amino acids. V lost 4 bases and J 2 bases, leaving 13 bases between the germline ends.

The J gene is TRBJ2-5, the V gene TRBV5-1; TRBD1 might be the D (6 bases). V was cut by 5 bases and J by 5 bases, with 13 bases left in between. Germline CDR1 SGHRS, CDR2 YFSETQ. This CDR3 spans 13 amino acids. In DNA form, the CDR3 reads TGCGCCAGCAGACCCGACAGGCGGGAGACCCAGTACTTC. Translation gives CASRPDRRETQYF.

V and J are TRBV12-3 or TRBV12-4 and TRBJ2-3, with D possibly being TRBD2 (5 bases). The CDR3 covers 14 residues. V lost 6 bases to trimming and J lost 6 bases, with 16 bases between them. The CDR3 loop reads CASRPAGPWDTQYF. For the CDR3, the DNA is TGTGCCAGCAGACCGGCGGGCCCATGGGATACGCAGTATTTT.

This clonotype was counted many times. This sequence joins TRBV27 and TRBJ2-3; D is undetermined. Trimming pared 8 bases from V and 2 bases from J, leaving 11 bases between. This CDR3 contains 13 residues. Germline CDR1 and CDR2: MNHEY and SMNVEV (reference sequence). Here the CDR3 DNA reads TGTGCCAGCCGCACATTTCTCACAGATACGCAGTATTTT. Amino acid sequence: CASRTFLTDTQYF.

This clonotype has only a few counts. At one end the junction does not follow the germline gene, possibly because of a read error. V usage is TRBV12-3 or TRBV12-4 and J usage is TRBJ2-7; D might be TRBD1 (6 bases). CDR3 length: 11 amino acids. The CDR3 DNA reads TGTGCCAGCAGTCTTGGGGGACAAAGGTTCTTC. Protein product: CASSLGGQRFF.

This clonotype occurred a few times. V is TRBV7-2 and J is TRBJ2-5, with TRBD2 matching over 8 bases. With 2 bases clipped from V and 4 bases from J, the junction kept 9 bases outside the gene matches. CDR1 is SGHTA, CDR2 FQGNSA, per germline. CDR3 size: 16 residues. The CDR3 DNA reads as TGTGCCAGCAGCTTACAAAGCGGGAGTTTTCGAGAGACCCAGTACTTC. This codes for CASSLQSGSFRETQYF.

This clonotype was picked up a small number of times. The chain joins TRBV11-3 to TRBJ2-3; D is perhaps TRBD2 (5 bases). This CDR3 region has 16 residues. V was pared by 5 bases and J by 1 base, with 16 bases between. CDR1 SGHNT and CDR2 YENEEA come from the germline V gene. CDR3 in amino acids: CASSRNVRGGTDTQYF. CDR3 DNA: TGTGCCAGCAGCCGAAACGTTCGGGGTGGCACAGATACGCAGTATTTT.

This clonotype was seen many times. The chain recombines TRBV6-2 or TRBV6-3 with TRBJ1-5; TRBD1 is a possible D gene (5 bases). The V gene's germline CDR1 is MNHEY and CDR2 SVGEGT. This CDR3 contains 14 residues. The V end lost 3 bases, the J end lost 5 bases, and 11 bases lay between the germline ends. CDR3 in DNA: TGTGCCAGCAGTTATAACCTGGGGCATCAGCCCCAGCATTTT. Translation gives CASSYNLGHQPQHF.

The chain couples TRBV19 to TRBJ2-1; 13 positions match TRBD2. Germline assignment: CDR1 LNHDA and CDR2 SQIVND (reference sequence). The CDR3 is 19 residues long. V gave up 0 bases and J gave up 0 bases; unmatched junction bases: 5. The CDR3 reads CASSIDPGLAGLSYNEQFF. CDR3 in DNA: TGTGCCAGTAGTATAGATCCGGGACTAGCGGGACTCTCCTACAATGAGCAGTTCTTC.

The chain employs TRBV12-5 and TRBJ2-7, with D perhaps TRBD1 (6 bases). V lost 0 bases, J lost 0 bases, and 12 bases lay in between. CDR1 is LGHNT, CDR2 FRNRAP, per germline. The CDR3 has 16 residues. This chain's CDR3 is CASGLVEGDGSYEQYF. The CDR3 DNA is TGTGCTAGTGGTTTGGTAGAGGGGGACGGCTCCTACGAGCAGTACTTC.

This clonotype has a handful of counts. The chain links TRBV19 to TRBJ1-5; D uncertain. Germline V gene data show CDR1 as LNHDA and CDR2 as SQIVND (reference sequence). This CDR3 region has 16 residues. V was trimmed by 3 bases and J by 6 bases, leaving 18 bases between them. Here the CDR3 reads CASSMSTVKVPQPQHF. The CDR3 nucleotides read TGTGCCAGTAGTATGAGTACAGTCAAAGTACCTCAGCCCCAGCATTTT.

This clonotype was detected only a few times. This chain connects TRBV20-1 to TRBJ2-1; D is perhaps TRBD2 (5 bases). V was clipped by 5 bases and J by 1 base, with 15 bases between them. Looked up from germline, CDR1 is DFQATT and CDR2 is SNEGSKA (reference sequence). The CDR3 has 15 residues. The CDR3 here is CSAGRLGRSYNEQFF. Here the CDR3 DNA reads TGCAGTGCTGGGCGCTTAGGGAGATCCTACAATGAGCAGTTCTTC.

Many counts were recorded for this clonotype. V usage is TRBV5-1 and J usage is TRBJ2-7; 8 nucleotides line up with TRBD1. Germline V gene sequence: CDR1 SGHRS, CDR2 YFSETQ. The J segment lost 0 bases and the V segment lost 4 bases, leaving 6 bases of the junction unmatched. CDR3 length: 15 residues. CDR3 bases: TGCGCCAGCAGCCAAGGACAGGGAAGCTCCTACGAGCAGTACTTC. This translates into CASSQGQGSSYEQYF.

This clonotype was seen a handful of times. The chain employs TRBV7-3 and TRBJ1-1; 7 nucleotides match TRBD1. This CDR3 contains 16 residues. After removal of 2 bases from V and 2 bases from J, the junction contained 8 bases not matched to a gene. Germline V lookup: CDR1 SGHTA, CDR2 FQGTGA. The CDR3 nucleotides are TGTGCCAGCAGCTTAGAGGAGACAGGGATTAACACTGAAGCTTTCTTT. It is translated as CASSLEETGINTEAFF.

This clonotype was counted only a few times. The V and J genes are TRBV4-3 and TRBJ1-1, with D perhaps TRBD1 (6 bases). This CDR3 is 15 amino acids long. V dropped 1 base and J dropped 4 bases, with 13 bases sitting between them. Per the germline V gene, CDR1 is LGHNA and CDR2 is YSLEER. The CDR3 loop reads CASSQAQGLSTEAFF. Written as DNA, the CDR3 is TGCGCCAGCAGCCAAGCCCAGGGGTTATCCACTGAAGCTTTCTTT.

The sample holds one count of this clonotype. The chain recombines TRBV6-5 with TRBJ2-7; perhaps TRBD2 as D (6 bases). The V gene's germline CDR1 is MNHEY and CDR2 SVGAGI. V gave up 0 bases and J gave up 2 bases, with 11 bases separating them. This CDR3 is built from 15 residues. The CDR3 DNA follows: TGTGCCAGCAGTTACTCGGATGGGAGGACCTACGAGCAGTACTTC. Translating it yields CASSYSDGRTYEQYF.